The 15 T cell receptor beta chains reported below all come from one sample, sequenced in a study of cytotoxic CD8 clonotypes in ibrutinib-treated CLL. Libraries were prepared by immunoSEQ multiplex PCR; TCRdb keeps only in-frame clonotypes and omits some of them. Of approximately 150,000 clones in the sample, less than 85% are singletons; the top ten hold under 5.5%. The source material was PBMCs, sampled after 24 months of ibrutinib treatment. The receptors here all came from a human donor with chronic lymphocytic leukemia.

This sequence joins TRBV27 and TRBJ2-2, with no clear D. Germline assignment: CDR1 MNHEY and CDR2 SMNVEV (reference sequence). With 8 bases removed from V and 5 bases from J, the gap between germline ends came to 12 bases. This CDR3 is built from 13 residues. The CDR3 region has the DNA TGTGCCAGCTCTCTCTCGTGGACCGGGGAGCTGTTTTTT. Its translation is CASSLSWTGELFF.

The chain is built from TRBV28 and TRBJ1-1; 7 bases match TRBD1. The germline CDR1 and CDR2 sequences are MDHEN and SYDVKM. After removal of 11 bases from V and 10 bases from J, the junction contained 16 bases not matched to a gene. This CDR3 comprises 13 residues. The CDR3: CAARDRTLSGAFF. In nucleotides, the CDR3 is TGTGCCGCCAGGGACAGAACTTTGAGTGGAGCTTTCTTT.

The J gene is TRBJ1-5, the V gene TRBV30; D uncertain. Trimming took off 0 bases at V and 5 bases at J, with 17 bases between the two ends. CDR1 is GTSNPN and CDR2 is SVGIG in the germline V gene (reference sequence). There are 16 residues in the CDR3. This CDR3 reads CAWSVPGPYEDQPQHF. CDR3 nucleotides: TGTGCCTGGAGTGTACCTGGACCCTACGAAGATCAGCCCCAGCATTTT.

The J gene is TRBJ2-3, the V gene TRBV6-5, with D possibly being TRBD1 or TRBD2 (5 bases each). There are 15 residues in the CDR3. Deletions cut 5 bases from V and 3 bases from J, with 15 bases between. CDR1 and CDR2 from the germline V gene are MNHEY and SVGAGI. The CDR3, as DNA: TGTGCCAGCAGTCAAACCGGGACCACAACAGATACGCAGTATTTT. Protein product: CASSQTGTTTDTQYF.

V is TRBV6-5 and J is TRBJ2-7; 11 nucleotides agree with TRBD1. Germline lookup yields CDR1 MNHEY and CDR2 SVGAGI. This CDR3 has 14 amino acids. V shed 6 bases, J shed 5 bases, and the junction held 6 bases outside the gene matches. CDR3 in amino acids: CASRAGTGGHEQYF. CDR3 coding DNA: TGTGCCAGCAGAGCCGGGACAGGGGGACACGAGCAGTACTTC.

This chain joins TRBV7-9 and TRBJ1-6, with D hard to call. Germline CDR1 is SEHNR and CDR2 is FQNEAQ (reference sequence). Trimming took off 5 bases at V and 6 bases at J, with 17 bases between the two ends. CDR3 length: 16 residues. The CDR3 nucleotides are TGTGCCAGCAGCCGCGTTCCGGCACGCGGTAATTCACCCCTCCACTTT. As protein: CASSRVPARGNSPLHF.

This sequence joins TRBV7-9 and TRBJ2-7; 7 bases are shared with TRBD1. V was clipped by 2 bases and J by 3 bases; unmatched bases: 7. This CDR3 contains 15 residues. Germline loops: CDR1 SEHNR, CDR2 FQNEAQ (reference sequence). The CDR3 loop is CASSLKQGPIYEQYF. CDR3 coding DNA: TGTGCCAGCAGCTTAAAACAGGGGCCCATCTACGAGCAGTACTTC.

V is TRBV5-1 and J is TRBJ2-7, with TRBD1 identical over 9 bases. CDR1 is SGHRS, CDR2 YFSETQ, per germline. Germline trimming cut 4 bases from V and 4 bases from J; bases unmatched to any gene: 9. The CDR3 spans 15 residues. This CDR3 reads CASSPMGQGGYEQYF. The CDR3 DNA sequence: TGCGCCAGCAGCCCTATGGGACAGGGTGGATACGAGCAGTACTTC.

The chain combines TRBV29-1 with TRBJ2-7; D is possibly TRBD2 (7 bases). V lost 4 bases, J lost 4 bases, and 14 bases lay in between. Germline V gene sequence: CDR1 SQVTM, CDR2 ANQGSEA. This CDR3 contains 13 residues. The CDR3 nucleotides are TGCAGCGTTGCCGTACAGGGAGGGTACGAGCAGTACTTC. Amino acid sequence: CSVAVQGGYEQYF.

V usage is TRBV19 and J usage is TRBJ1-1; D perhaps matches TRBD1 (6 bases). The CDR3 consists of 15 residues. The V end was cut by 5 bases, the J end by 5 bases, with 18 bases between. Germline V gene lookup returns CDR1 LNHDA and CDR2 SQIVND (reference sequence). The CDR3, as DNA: TGTGCCAGTAGTGCCGGGCGAGGGGGAGGTACTGAAGCTTTCTTT. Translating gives CASSAGRGGGTEAFF. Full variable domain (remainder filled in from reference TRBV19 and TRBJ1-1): DGGITQSPKYLFRKEGQNVTLSCEQNLNHDAMYWYRQDPGQGLRLIYYSQIVNDFQKGDIAEGYSVSREKKESFPLTVTSAQKNPTAFYLCASSAGRGGGTEAFFGQGTRLTVV.

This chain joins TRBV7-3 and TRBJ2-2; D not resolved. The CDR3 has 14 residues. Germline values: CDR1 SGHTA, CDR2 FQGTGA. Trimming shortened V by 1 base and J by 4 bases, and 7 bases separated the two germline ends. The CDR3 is CASSLSQATGELFF. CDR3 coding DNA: TGTGCCAGCAGCTTAAGTCAAGCCACCGGGGAGCTGTTTTTT.

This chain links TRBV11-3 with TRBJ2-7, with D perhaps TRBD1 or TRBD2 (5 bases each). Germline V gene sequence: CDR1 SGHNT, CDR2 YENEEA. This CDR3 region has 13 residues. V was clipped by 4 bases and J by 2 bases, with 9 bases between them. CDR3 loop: CASSSGTAYEQYF. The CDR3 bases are TGTGCCAGCAGCTCTGGGACGGCCTACGAGCAGTACTTC.

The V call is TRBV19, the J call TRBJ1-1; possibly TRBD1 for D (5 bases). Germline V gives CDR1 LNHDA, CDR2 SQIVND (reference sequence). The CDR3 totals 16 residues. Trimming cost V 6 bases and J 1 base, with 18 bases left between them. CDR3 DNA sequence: TGTGCCAGTAGGAGGCAGGGCGTATTACCGAACACTGAAGCTTTCTTT. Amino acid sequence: CASRRQGVLPNTEAFF.

In DNA form, the CDR3 reads TGTGCCAGCAGTAGGGACAGGGGGGTTAGCAATCAGCCCCAGCATTTT. Translating gives CASSRDRGVSNQPQHF. This chain links TRBV2 with TRBJ1-5; 11 bases match TRBD1. J gave up 0 bases and V 5 bases, and 3 bases lay outside the gene matches. CDR1 and CDR2 from the germline V gene are SNHLY and FYNNEI. This CDR3 has 16 residues.

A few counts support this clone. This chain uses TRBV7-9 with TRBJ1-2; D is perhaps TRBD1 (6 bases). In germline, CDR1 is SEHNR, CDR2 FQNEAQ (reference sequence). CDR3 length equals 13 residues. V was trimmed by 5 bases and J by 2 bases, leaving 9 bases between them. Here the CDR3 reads CASSHGQNYGYTF. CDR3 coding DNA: TGTGCCAGCAGCCATGGACAGAACTATGGCTACACCTTC.